Listed below are T cell receptor beta chains from one sample, sequenced in a study of identical twins. TCRdb re-analysed the 5' RACE reads in MiXCR, keeping a single row per CDR3 protein. Found here are some 1,700,000 distinct CDR3 sequences, about 30% of them singletons; the top ten hold 0.25% to 0.3%. Sample: cord blood. These TCRs come from a newborn girl in good health. Both conserved end residues are part of each CDR3. A D gene is named only where the DNA matches it firmly. Where a row states a size, it is once, few, many or the class of an expanded clone; other rows omit it.

d_gene,j_gene,abundance,v_gene,CDR3aa,CDR3nt
NA,TRBJ2-4,NA,TRBV28,CASSSYRALAKNIQYF,TGTGCCAGCAGTTCTTACCGAGCTCTAGCCAAAAACATTCAGTACTTC
TRBD1,TRBJ2-7,NA,TRBV5-1,CASSDRDRAYEQYF,TGCGCCAGCAGCGACCGGGACAGGGCCTACGAGCAGTACTTC
TRBD2,TRBJ2-3,NA,TRBV28,CASSLGGREGPDTQYF,TGTGCCAGCAGTTTAGGTGGGCGGGAGGGCCCAGATACGCAGTATTTT
TRBD2,TRBJ2-7,few,TRBV13,CASSLGLMSGDYEQYF,TGTGCCAGCAGCTTAGGCCTTATGAGCGGGGATTACGAGCAGTACTTC
TRBD2,TRBJ2-3,few,TRBV4-1,CASRLSGAATDTQYF,TGCGCCAGCAGGCTTAGCGGGGCGGCGACCGATACGCAGTATTTT
NA,TRBJ1-2,many,TRBV5-4,CASSLPGSYGYTF,TGTGCCAGCAGCTTGCCGGGAAGCTATGGCTACACCTTC
NA,TRBJ2-5,NA,TRBV7-9,CASSPFRTVGENEQYF,TGTGCCAGCAGCCCCTTCAGGACAGTCGGCGAGAATGAGCAGTACTTC
NA,TRBJ2-3,once,TRBV4-1,CASSQLTVADTLYF,TGCGCCAGCAGCCAACTAACGGTGGCAGATACGCTGTATTTT
NA,TRBJ2-1,many,TRBV7-9,CASSLVENEQFF,TGTGCCAGCAGCTTAGTTGAGAATGAGCAGTTCTTC
NA,TRBJ1-4,once,TRBV7-2,CASKLTGRINEKLFF,TGTGCCAGCAAGCTTACGGGGCGGATTAATGAAAAACTGTTTTTT
NA,TRBJ1-3,NA,TRBV28,CATQESGNTIYF,TGTGCCACACAAGAATCTGGAAACACCATATATTTT
TRBD2,TRBJ2-1,few,TRBV7-2,CASSYLWEGRNEQFF,TGTGCCAGCAGCTATCTGTGGGAGGGCCGCAATGAGCAGTTCTTC
TRBD2,TRBJ2-1,NA,TRBV29-1,CSVERLAGGPYNEQFF,TGCAGCGTTGAACGCCTAGCGGGAGGGCCCTACAATGAGCAGTTCTTC
NA,TRBJ2-2,NA,TRBV3-1,CASSQGSGYTGELFF,TGTGCCAGCAGCCAAGGTAGCGGATACACCGGGGAGCTGTTTTTT
NA,TRBJ2-3,many,TRBV12-3/TRBV12-4,CASSFRRFARDTQYF,TGTGCCAGCAGTTTTCGGCGGTTCGCAAGGGATACGCAGTATTTT
TRBD1,TRBJ1-4,NA,TRBV28,CASTSGTGATNEKLFF,TGTGCCAGCACCTCAGGGACAGGGGCAACTAATGAAAAACTGTTTTTT
TRBD1,TRBJ2-4,few,TRBV24-1,CATSPRTGGNEQYF,TGTGCCACCAGTCCCCGGACAGGGGGCAATGAGCAGTACTTC
NA,TRBJ2-1,few,TRBV5-1,CASSPRKGVDEQFF,TGCGCCAGCAGCCCCCGTAAAGGGGTCGATGAGCAGTTCTTC
NA,TRBJ2-7,NA,TRBV10-3,CAISESKIRGDEQYF,TGTGCCATCAGTGAGTCGAAAATAAGAGGGGACGAGCAGTACTTC
NA,TRBJ2-7,NA,TRBV2,CASSGVQVPYEQYF,TGTGCCAGCAGTGGGGTACAGGTACCCTACGAGCAGTACTTC
NA,TRBJ2-7,NA,TRBV5-1,CASSYNLVRDKNYEQYF,TGCGCCAGCAGCTATAACCTCGTCCGGGACAAGAACTACGAGCAGTACTTC
TRBD1,TRBJ2-7,NA,TRBV5-1,CASSFLRQGGSHNEQYF,TGCGCCAGCAGCTTTTTACGACAGGGGGGTTCCCACAATGAGCAGTACTTC
TRBD2,TRBJ2-5,NA,TRBV18,CASSKSGVQETQYF,TGTGCCAGCTCAAAAAGCGGGGTCCAAGAGACCCAGTACTTC